This TCR beta chain comes out of a study of PD-1 blockade in classical Hodgkin lymphoma. Study observations and caveats: Complete responders matched newly diagnosed patients in baseline diversity. Newly diagnosed patients were reported to exhibit reduced baseline TCR diversity relative to healthy donors. The CD4+ diversity rise by C4D1 was clearest in complete responders.

Time point: cycle 4 day 1 (C4D1), after less than seven weeks of nivolumab. All trial patients relapsed after autologous stem cell transplantation. From thawed PBMCs, magnetic negative selection was used to isolate the CD8+ T cells. Progressive disease, partial response or complete response was each patient's best response. A word on this clone: The target antigen is unknown.

Trimming took off 6 bases at V and 7 bases at J, with 21 bases between the two ends. The germline V gene has CDR1 MNHEY and CDR2 SVGAGI. This CDR3 spans 15 amino acids. The table came from immunoSEQ multiplex PCR; TCRdb's copy has only in-frame clones and leaves some out. The sample yields 9,500 to 14,000 clones, roughly 85% seen once. This sequence was found in a human donor with classical Hodgkin lymphoma. The donor label of this sample is uncertain. The chain joins TRBV6-5 to TRBJ1-2, with D perhaps matching TRBD1 (5 bases). Sequenced here: CD8+ T cells from blood, sampled before the fourth cycle of nivolumab. The CDR3 sequence is CASSEIAGTGSGYTF. CDR3 nucleotide sequence: TGTGCCAGCAGCGAGATCGCCGGGACTGGGTCTGGCTACACCTTC.